These 8 T cell receptor beta chains were sequenced from one sample in a study of graft-versus-host responses after intestinal transplantation (dated by TCRdb to the early 2020s). To prepare the library, the immunoSEQ multiplex PCR assay was applied. TCRdb took this table from immuneACCESS and kept in-frame rearrangements with V and J called. Such tables lack part of the clones; where checked against another copy, unresolved V genes explain under half of the gap, and the rest is unexplained. For this sample the table gives around 2,900 clones, of which 90% to 95% were detected only once. The ten largest account for approximately 3.9% of the sample. Material: bone marrow, obtained more than 350 days after transplant. The receptors were sampled from a human patient who received an intestinal transplant, so some T cells may come from the graft donor.

The chain carries TRBV25-1 and TRBJ2-7; 8 bases fit TRBD1. From germline, CDR1 is MGHDK and CDR2 SYGVNS. This CDR3 region has 14 residues. V lost 3 bases and J lost 5; bases outside the gene matches: 6. DNA for the CDR3: TGTGCCAGCAGTGAGACAGGGGAGGTCGACGAGCAGTACTTC. Translating it yields CASSETGEVDEQYF.

The chain has TRBV5-1 and TRBJ2-7; D ambiguous. In germline, CDR1 is SGHRS, CDR2 YFSETQ. V lost 4 bases and J lost 0, with 17 bases in between. The CDR3 has 16 amino acids. CDR3 in DNA: TGCGCCAGCAGCCCTACCGGGCCACTCTCCTCCTACGAGCAGTACTTC. Protein: CASSPTGPLSSYEQYF.

The J gene is TRBJ2-3, the V gene TRBV6-5; 9 bases are a match to TRBD2. The CDR3 spans 12 residues. Unmatched junction bases numbered 6, after V lost 6 bases and J lost 11 bases. Looked up from germline, CDR1 is MNHEY and CDR2 is SVGAGI. The CDR3 DNA follows: TGTGCCAGCAGCAGTAGCGGGAGTGAGCAGTATTTT. Residues: CASSSSGSEQYF.

This chain joins TRBV6-5 and TRBJ1-3; a possible D gene is TRBD1 (6 bases). V lost 9 bases and J 0 bases, leaving 12 bases between the germline ends. Germline V lookup: CDR1 MNHEY, CDR2 SVGAGI. CDR3 length: 14 amino acids. The CDR3 coding sequence is TGTGCCAGTCGAACAGGGAGCTCTGGAAACACCATATATTTT. Translation gives CASRTGSSGNTIYF.

This chain links TRBV5-1 with TRBJ1-1; 7 bases are shared with TRBD1. Germline CDR1 SGHRS, CDR2 YFSETQ. J gave up 0 bases and V 0 bases, and 11 bases lay outside the gene matches. The CDR3 extends over 18 amino acids. The CDR3 region has the DNA TGCGCCAGCAGCTTGGTTCCCCGAGGGGGCACCATGAACACTGAAGCTTTCTTT. It encodes CASSLVPRGGTMNTEAFF.

The chain uses TRBV2 and TRBJ1-1; the D gene is possibly TRBD1 (5 bases). The CDR3 is 12 residues long. With 7 bases removed from V and 7 bases from J, the gap between germline ends came to 13 bases. Looked up from germline, CDR1 is SNHLY and CDR2 is FYNNEI. CDR3 DNA sequence: TGTGCCAGCATTCATAGGGGCGATGAAGCTTTCTTT. It translates to CASIHRGDEAFF.

V gene TRBV14 combines with J gene TRBJ2-3; no clear D gene. This CDR3 spans 16 amino acids. With 0 bases removed from V and 1 base from J, the gap between germline ends came to 11 bases. CDR1 SGHDN and CDR2 FVKESK come from the germline V gene. The CDR3 nucleotides read TGTGCCAGCAGCCAAGAAAATTTTGGGGGCACAGATACGCAGTATTTT. The encoded protein is CASSQENFGGTDTQYF.

The chain is built from TRBV27 and TRBJ2-5; TRBD2 matches 13 bases. The J call may be mistaken, given a closer DNA end match to TRBJ2-7. Germline CDR1 MNHEY, CDR2 SMNVEV (reference sequence). The CDR3 is 20 amino acids. CDR3 protein: CASSLWAGLAGRRGSYEQYF. The CDR3 DNA reads as TGTGCCAGCAGTTTATGGGCGGGACTAGCGGGACGGCGGGGCTCCTACGAGCAGTACTTC.